This TCR beta chain was recovered during a study of cytomegalovirus exposure and HLA in healthy donors. Study-level background: The study's early data release held tens of millions of unique TCRs from HLA-typed donors. Regarding the study as a whole: Most of the TCR beta V segments (in an earlier analysis) were productive either about 87% or about 30% of the time. The authors reported that TCR beta sequences could predict HLA-A and HLA-B alleles. These predictions were accurate for most subjects in the first cohort.

Germline V lookup: CDR1 MRHNA, CDR2 SNTAGT. J lost 5 bases, V lost 4 bases, and 10 bases had no gene match. The CDR3 runs to 15 residues. Donors had nominal health at sampling but likely had unrecorded immune exposures. PCR employed 60 Vbeta and 13 Jbeta primers. Only in-frame clones appear in the TCRdb table, and some are missing; sequencing was by immunoSEQ multiplex PCR. The sample records around 94,000 clones, 76% being singletons. Concerning this clone itself: Antigen unknown.

Sequenced sample: PBMCs. This TCR derives from a woman in her sixties in good health and CMV-seropositive. This sequence joins TRBV6-4 and TRBJ2-7; TRBD1 matches 8 bases. The DNA of the CDR3 is TGTGCCAGCAGTGGCCGACAGGGGAGTGAGAACGAGCAGTACTTC. Its translation is CASSGRQGSENEQYF.